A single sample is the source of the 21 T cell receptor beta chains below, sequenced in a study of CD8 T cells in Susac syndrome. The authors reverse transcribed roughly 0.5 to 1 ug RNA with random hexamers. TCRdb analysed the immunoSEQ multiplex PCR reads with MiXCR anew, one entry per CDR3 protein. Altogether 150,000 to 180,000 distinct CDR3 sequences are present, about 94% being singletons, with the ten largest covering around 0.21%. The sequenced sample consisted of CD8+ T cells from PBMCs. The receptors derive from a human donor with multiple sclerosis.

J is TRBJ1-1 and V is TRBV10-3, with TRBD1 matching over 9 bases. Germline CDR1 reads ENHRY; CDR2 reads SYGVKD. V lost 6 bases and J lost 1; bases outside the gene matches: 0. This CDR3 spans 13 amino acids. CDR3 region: CAIRDRGNTEAFF. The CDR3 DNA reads TGTGCCATCAGGGACAGGGGGAACACTGAAGCTTTCTTT.

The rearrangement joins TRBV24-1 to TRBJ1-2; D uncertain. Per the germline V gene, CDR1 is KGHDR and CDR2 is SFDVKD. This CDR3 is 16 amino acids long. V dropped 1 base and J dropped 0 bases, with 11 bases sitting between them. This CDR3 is CATSDFRLKANYGYTF. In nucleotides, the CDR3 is TGTGCCACCAGTGATTTTAGGTTGAAGGCTAACTATGGCTACACCTTC.

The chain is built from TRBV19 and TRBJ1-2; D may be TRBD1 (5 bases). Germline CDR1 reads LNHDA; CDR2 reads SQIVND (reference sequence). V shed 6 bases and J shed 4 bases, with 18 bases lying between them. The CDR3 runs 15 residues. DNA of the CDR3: TGTGCCAGTAGCCCGATGACAGTACTCACCTATGGCTACACCTTC. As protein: CASSPMTVLTYGYTF.

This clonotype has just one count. The CDR3 nucleotides are TGTGCCAGCAGTCCACCGGGGGTCGGCTACACCTTC. Translating it yields CASSPPGVGYTF. The chain recombines TRBV6-2 or TRBV6-3 with TRBJ1-2, with a possible D match to TRBD1 (5 bases). The ends were cut back, 5 bases at V and 8 bases at J, with 12 bases in the middle. The CDR3 length is 12 residues. Per the germline V gene, CDR1 is MNHEY and CDR2 is SVGEGT.

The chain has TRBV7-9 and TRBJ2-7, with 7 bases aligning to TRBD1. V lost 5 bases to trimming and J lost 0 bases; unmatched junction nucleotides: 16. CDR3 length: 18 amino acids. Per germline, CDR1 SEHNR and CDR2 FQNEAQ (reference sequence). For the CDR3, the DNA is TGTGCCAGCAGCCCCCCCCTCCGGGACAGCGATAGCTCCTACGAGCAGTACTTC. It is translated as CASSPPLRDSDSSYEQYF.

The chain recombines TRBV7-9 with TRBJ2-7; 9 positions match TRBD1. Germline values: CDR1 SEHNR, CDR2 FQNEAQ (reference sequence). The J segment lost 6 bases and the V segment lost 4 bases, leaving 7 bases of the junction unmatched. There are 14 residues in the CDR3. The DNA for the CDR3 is TGTGCCAGCAGCTCTCGGACAGGGGAGGCCGAGCAGTACTTC. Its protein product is CASSSRTGEAEQYF.

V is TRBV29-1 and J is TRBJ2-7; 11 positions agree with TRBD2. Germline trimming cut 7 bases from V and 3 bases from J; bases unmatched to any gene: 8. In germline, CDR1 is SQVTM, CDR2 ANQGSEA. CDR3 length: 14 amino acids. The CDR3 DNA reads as TGCAGCGGCCTTAGCGGGGGGGCCCGCTACGAGCAGTACTTC. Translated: CSGLSGGARYEQYF.

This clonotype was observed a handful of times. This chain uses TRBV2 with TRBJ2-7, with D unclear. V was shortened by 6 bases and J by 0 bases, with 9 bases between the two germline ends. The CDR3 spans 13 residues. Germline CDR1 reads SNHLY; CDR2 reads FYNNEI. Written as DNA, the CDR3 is TGTGCCAGCAGCAGCGAATACTCCTACGAGCAGTACTTC. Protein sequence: CASSSEYSYEQYF.

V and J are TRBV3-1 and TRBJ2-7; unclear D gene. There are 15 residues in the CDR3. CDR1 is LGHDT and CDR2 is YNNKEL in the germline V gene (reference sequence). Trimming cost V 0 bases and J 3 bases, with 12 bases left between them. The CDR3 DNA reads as TGTGCCAGCAGCCAAGATCGGCGCAGAAGCTACGAGCAGTACTTC. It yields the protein CASSQDRRRSYEQYF.

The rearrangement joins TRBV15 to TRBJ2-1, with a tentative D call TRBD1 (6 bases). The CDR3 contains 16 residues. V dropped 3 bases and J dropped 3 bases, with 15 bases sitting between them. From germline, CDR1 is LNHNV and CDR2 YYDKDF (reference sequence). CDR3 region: CATSSSPGTSYNEQFF. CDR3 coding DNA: TGTGCCACCAGCAGTTCACCGGGGACAAGCTACAATGAGCAGTTCTTC.

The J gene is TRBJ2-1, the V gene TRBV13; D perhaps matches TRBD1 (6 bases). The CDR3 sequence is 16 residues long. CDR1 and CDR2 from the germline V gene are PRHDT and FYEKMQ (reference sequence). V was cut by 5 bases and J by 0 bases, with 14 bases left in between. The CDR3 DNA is TGTGCCAGCAGCCCCGCAACAGGGAGCTCCTACAATGAGCAGTTCTTC. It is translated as CASSPATGSSYNEQFF. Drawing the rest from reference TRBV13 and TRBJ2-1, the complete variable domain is AAGVIQSPRHLIKEKRETATLKCYPIPRHDTVYWYQQGPGQDPQFLISFYEKMQSDKGSIPDRFSAQQFSDYHSELNMSSLELGDSALYFCASSPATGSSYNEQFFGPGTRLTVL.

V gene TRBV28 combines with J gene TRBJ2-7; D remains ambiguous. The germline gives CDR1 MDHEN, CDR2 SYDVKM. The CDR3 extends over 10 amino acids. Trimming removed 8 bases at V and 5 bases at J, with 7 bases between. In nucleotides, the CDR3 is TGTGCCAGCGCGGACCACGAGCAGTACTTC. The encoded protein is CASADHEQYF.

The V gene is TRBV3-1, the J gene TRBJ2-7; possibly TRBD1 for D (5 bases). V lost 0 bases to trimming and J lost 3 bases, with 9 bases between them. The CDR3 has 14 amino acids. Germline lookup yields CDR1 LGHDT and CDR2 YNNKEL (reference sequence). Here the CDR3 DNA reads TGTGCCAGCAGCCAAGATGCCAGGGACTACGAGCAGTACTTC. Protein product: CASSQDARDYEQYF.

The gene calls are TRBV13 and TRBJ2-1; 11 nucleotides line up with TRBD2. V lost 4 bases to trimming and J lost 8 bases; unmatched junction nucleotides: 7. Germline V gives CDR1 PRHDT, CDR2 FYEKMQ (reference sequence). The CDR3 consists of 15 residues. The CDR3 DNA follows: TGTGCCAGCAGCTGGGGACTAGCGGATGGCGATGAGCAGTTCTTC. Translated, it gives CASSWGLADGDEQFF. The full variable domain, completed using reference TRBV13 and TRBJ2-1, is AAGVIQSPRHLIKEKRETATLKCYPIPRHDTVYWYQQGPGQDPQFLISFYEKMQSDKGSIPDRFSAQQFSDYHSELNMSSLELGDSALYFCASSWGLADGDEQFFGPGTRLTVL.

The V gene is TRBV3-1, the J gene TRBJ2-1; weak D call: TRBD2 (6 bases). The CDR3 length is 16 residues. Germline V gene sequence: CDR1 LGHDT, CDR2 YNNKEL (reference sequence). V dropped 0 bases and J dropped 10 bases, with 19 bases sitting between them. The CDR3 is CASSQDPGDANGEQFF. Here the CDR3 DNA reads TGTGCCAGCAGCCAAGATCCGGGGGACGCGAACGGGGAGCAGTTCTTC.

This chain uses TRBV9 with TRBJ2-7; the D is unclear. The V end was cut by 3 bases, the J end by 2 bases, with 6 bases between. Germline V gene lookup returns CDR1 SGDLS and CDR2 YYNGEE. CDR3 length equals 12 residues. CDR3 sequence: CASSGTTYEQYF. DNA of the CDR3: TGTGCCAGCAGCGGAACAACCTACGAGCAGTACTTC. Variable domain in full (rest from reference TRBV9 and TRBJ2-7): DSGVTQTPKHLITATGQRVTLRCSPRSGDLSVYWYQQSLDQGLQFLIQYYNGEERAKGNILERFSAQQFPDLHSELNLSSLELGDSALYFCASSGTTYEQYFGPGTRLTVT.

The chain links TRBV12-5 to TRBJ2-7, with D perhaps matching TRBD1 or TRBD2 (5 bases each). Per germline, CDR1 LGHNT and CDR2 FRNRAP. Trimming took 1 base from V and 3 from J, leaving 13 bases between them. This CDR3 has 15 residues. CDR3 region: CASGLARDRRYEQYF. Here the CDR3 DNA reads TGTGCTAGTGGTTTGGCCCGGGACCGCCGCTACGAGCAGTACTTC.

In DNA form, the CDR3 reads TGTGCCAGCAGCCAGGAGTATTCCCTAGCCAAAAACATTCAGTACTTC. Its translation: CASSQEYSLAKNIQYF. The chain couples TRBV7-9 to TRBJ2-4, with unresolved D. Trimming removed 5 bases at V and 0 bases at J, with 14 bases between. Germline CDR1 reads SEHNR; CDR2 reads FQNEAQ (reference sequence). This CDR3 region has 16 residues.

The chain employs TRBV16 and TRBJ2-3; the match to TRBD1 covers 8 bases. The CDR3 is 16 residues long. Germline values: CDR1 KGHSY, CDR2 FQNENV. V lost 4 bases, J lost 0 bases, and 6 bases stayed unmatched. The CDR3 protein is CASSPGQGSSTDTQYF. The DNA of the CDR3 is TGTGCCAGCAGCCCCGGACAGGGCTCTAGCACAGATACGCAGTATTTT.

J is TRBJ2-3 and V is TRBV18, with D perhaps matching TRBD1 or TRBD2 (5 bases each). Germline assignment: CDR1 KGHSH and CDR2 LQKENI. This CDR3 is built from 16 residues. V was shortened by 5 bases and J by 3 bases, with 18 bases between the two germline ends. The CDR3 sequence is CASSLGTALRTDTQYF. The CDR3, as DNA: TGTGCCAGCTCATTAGGGACGGCTCTAAGGACAGATACGCAGTATTTT.

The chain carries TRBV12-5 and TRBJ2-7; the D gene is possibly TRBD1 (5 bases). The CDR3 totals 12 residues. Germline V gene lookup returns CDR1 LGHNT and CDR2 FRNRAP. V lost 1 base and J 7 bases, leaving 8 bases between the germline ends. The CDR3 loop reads CASGLGQTEQYF. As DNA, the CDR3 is TGTGCTAGTGGTTTGGGACAGACAGAGCAGTACTTC.